This TCR beta chain comes out of a study of response to subunit inactivated influenza vaccine. The study's findings and limits: Authors suggested each seasonal influenza vaccination recruits few new T cells.

This clonotype was detected only a few times. Its antigen is currently unknown. The trim removed 6 bases at V and 2 bases at J, leaving 5 bases unmatched. This CDR3 has 14 residues. Germline CDR1 is SQVTM and CDR2 is ANQGSEA. TCRdb independently ran MiXCR on the RT-PCR reads; one entry per CDR3 protein. The repertoire consists of about 700,000 distinct CDR3 sequences, with about 15% occurring once and the leading ten covering approximately 6.5%. Sequences were derived from PBMCs from blood, sampled 14 days before vaccination. J is TRBJ2-1 and V is TRBV29-1, with 9 bases fitting TRBD2. This receptor was obtained from a man aged 45-60 years who received an inactivated influenza vaccine. The chain's CDR3 is CSVVSGGTYNEQFF. The CDR3 nucleotides are TGCAGCGTCGTTAGCGGGGGAACCTACAATGAGCAGTTCTTC.